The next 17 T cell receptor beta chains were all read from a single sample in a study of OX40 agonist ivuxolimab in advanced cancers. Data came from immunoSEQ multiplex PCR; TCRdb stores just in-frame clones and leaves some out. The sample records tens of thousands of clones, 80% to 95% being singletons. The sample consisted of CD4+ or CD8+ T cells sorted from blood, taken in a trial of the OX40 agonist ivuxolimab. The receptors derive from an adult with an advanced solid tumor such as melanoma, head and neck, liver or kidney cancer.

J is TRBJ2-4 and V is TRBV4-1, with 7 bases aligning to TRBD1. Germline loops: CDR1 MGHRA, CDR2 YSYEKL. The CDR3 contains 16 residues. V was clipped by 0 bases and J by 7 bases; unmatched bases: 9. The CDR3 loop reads CASSQEGQLGRNIQYF. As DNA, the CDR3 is TGCGCCAGCAGCCAAGAGGGACAGTTGGGGCGGAACATTCAGTACTTC.

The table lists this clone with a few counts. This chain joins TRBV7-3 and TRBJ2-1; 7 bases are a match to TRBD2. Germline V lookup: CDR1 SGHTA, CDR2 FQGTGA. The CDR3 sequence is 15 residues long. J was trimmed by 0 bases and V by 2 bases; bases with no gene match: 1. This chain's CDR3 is CASSLGGGSYNEQFF. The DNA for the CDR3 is TGTGCCAGCAGCTTAGGCGGGGGCTCCTACAATGAGCAGTTCTTC.

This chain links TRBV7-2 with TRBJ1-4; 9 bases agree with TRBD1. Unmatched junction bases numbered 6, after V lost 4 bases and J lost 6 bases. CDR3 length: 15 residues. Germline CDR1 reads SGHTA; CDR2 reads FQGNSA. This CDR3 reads CASSYFRDRDEKLFF. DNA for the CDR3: TGTGCCAGCAGCTACTTCCGGGACAGGGATGAAAAACTGTTTTTT.

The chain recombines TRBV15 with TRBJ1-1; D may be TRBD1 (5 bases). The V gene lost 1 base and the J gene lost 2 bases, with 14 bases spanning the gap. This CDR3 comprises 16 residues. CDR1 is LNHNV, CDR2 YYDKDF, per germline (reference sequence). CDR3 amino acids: CATSRGRGRTNTEAFF. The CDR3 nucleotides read TGTGCCACCAGCAGAGGTAGGGGCAGAACAAACACTGAAGCTTTCTTT.

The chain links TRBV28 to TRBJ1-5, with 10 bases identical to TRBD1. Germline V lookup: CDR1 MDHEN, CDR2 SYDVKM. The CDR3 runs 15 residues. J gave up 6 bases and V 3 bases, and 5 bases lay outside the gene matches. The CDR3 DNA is TGTGCCAGCAGTTTGGGGACAGGGGCATTTCAGCCCCAGCATTTT. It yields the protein CASSLGTGAFQPQHF.

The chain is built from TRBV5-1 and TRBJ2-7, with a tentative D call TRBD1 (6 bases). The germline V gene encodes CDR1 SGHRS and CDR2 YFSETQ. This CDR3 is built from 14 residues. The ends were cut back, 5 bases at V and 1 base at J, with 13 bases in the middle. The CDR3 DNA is TGCGCCAGCAGATCCGGGACAAATTCCTACGAGCAGTACTTC. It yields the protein CASRSGTNSYEQYF.

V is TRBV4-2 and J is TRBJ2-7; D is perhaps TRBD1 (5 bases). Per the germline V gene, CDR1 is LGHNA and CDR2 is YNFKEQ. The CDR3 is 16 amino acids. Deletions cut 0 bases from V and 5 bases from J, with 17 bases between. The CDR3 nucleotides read TGTGCCAGCAGCCAAGAAGTACAGGTTGTTGGGGACGAGCAGTACTTC. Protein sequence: CASSQEVQVVGDEQYF.

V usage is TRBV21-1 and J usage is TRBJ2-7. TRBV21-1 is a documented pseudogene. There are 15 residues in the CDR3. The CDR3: CASSKGTESSYEQYF. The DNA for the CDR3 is TGTGCCAGCAGCAAAGGGACGGAGAGCTCCTACGAGCAGTACTTC.

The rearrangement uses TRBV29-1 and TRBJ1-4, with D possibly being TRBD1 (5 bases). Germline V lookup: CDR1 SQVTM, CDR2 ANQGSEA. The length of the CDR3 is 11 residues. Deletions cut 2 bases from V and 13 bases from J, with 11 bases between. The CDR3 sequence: CSVERERGLFF. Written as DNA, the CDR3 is TGCAGCGTTGAAAGGGAAAGGGGACTGTTTTTT.

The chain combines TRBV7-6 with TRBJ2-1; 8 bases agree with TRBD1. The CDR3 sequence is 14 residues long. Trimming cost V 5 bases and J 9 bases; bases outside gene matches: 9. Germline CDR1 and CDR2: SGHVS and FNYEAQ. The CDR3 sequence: CASSPSDRGSEQFF. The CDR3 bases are TGTGCCAGCAGCCCCTCCGACAGGGGAAGTGAGCAGTTCTTC.

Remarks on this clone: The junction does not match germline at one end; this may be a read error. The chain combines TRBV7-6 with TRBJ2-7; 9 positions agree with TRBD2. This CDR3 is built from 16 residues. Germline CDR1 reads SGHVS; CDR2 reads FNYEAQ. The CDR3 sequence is CASSPTGLAISSEQYF. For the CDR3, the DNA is TGTGCCAGCAGTCCTACGGGACTAGCTATTTCCTCCGAGCAGTACTTC.

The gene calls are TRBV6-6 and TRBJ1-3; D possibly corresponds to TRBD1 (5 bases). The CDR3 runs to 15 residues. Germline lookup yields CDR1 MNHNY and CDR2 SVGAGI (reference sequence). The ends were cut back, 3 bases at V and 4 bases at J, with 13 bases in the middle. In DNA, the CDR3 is TGTGCCAGCAGTTATTTGGGGGGATCAGGAAACACCATATATTTT. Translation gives CASSYLGGSGNTIYF.

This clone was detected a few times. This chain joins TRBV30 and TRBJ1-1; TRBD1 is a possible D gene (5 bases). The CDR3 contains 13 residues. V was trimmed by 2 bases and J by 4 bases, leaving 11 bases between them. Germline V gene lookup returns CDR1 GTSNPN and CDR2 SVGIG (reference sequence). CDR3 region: CAWSFGGGTEAFF. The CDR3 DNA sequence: TGTGCCTGGAGTTTTGGGGGTGGCACTGAAGCTTTCTTT.

The CDR3 protein is CASSQEGLAGGQRRYEQYF. Written as DNA, the CDR3 is TGCGCCAGCAGCCAAGAAGGGCTAGCGGGAGGGCAAAGAAGATACGAGCAGTACTTC. The chain carries TRBV4-1 and TRBJ2-7, with 12 positions matching TRBD2. This CDR3 comprises 19 residues. Germline CDR1 and CDR2: MGHRA and YSYEKL. V dropped 0 bases and J dropped 4; count of bases not matched to a gene: 13.

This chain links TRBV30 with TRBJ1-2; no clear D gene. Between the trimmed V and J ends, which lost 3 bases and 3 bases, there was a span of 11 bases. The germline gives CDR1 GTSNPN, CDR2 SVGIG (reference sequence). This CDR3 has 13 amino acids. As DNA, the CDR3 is TGTGCCTGGAGCCCCGTTCTGGACTATGGCTACACCTTC. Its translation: CAWSPVLDYGYTF.

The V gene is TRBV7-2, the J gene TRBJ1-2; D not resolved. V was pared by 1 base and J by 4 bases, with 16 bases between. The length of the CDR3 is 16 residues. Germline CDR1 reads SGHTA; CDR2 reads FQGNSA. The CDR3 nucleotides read TGTGCCAGCAGCTTAGTGCACAGCTCCGCGGCCTATGGCTACACCTTC. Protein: CASSLVHSSAAYGYTF.

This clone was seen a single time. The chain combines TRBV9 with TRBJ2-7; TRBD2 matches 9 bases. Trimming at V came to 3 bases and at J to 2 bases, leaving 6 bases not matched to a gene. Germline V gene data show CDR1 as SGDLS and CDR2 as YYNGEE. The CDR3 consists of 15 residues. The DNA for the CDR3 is TGTGCCAGCAGCGCGGAAGCGGGAGGCCCCTACGAGCAGTACTTC. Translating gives CASSAEAGGPYEQYF.